This TCR beta chain was sequenced during a study of cytomegalovirus exposure and HLA in healthy donors. As regards this clone: Antigen specificity is unknown.

Study-wide findings and caveats: A later analysis linked a missense DCLRE1C variant to TCR beta V- and J-gene trimming. Some highly shared sequence variants likely arose as a pipeline artifact.

60 Vbeta and 13 Jbeta primers were used in PCR. The assay was immunoSEQ multiplex PCR, and TCRdb's table has in-frame clones only and misses some. The table records 120,000 or so clones, around 70% of them present only once. The CDR3 consists of 15 residues. Germline V gene lookup returns CDR1 MNHNS and CDR2 SASEGT. The junction had 8 bases not matched to a gene; V was cut back by 8 bases and J by 8 bases. V usage is TRBV6-1 and J usage is TRBJ2-1; TRBD2 matches 14 bases. The source of this sequence is a woman aged 40 to 49 in good health and CMV-seronegative. Material for sequencing was PBMCs. The CDR3 loop reads CASQGLAGEGHEQFF. The CDR3 DNA is TGTGCCAGCCAGGGACTAGCGGGAGAGGGACATGAGCAGTTCTTC.